This entry concerns a single T cell receptor (beta chain). What it recognizes is unknown. There are 15 residues in the CDR3. This sample is part of a study of vaccination and CD4 T cells after COVID-19. For the study at large: Convalescent persons amounted to six males plus four females, two of whom were Hispanic.

An Oncomine TCR Beta short-read assay was used to sequence the DNA from cultured CD4+ T cells. The authors extracted genomic DNA from cultured CD4+ T cells. TCRdb used MiXCR to reprocess the PCR reads, holding one entry per CDR3 protein. The sample has 8,000 to 9,000 distinct CDR3 sequences, roughly 52% seen once. Treatment indicated: roughly 10-day PBMC culture with coronavirus spike peptide pools or control peptides (ViraFEST assay). According to the study, CD4+ T cells from the unexposed donor were gathered ahead of the COVID-19 pandemic (2011-2018). Wells contained 1.9 million or so PBMCs each, and these were cultured with around 10 IU/ml IL-2 and about 10 ug/ml peptide pools. If enough cells were available, CD4+ T cells from unexposed donors were probed with SARS-CoV-2 S/N and four cold-coronavirus spikes.

This chain uses TRBV21-1 with TRBJ2-1; the tabulated D call, TRBD2, remains unverified against the DNA. TRBV21-1 is given as a pseudogene. The receptor was isolated from a human donor in good health. The sequencing input was CD4+ T cells from blood, cultured in vitro. CDR3: CASSLSVSSYNEQFF. CDR3 nucleotides: TGTGCCAGCAGCCTTAGCGTCAGCTCCTACAATGAGCAGTTCTTC.